Reported below is one T cell receptor (beta chain). Its antigen is not known. The CDR3 extends over 16 amino acids. Trimming removed 0 bases at V and 4 bases at J, with 15 bases between. CDR1 is SGHTA, CDR2 FQGNSA, per germline. This sample stems from a study of high-grade serous ovarian cancer treatment subgroups. Tumor tissue was taken before any definitive surgery or chemotherapy was given. Only in-frame clones appear in the TCRdb table, and some are missing; sequencing was by immunoSEQ multiplex PCR. This sample carries about 36,000 clones, about 79% of them seen once, and the ten largest clones take 3% to 3.5%. Findings and caveats of the study: TCR clonal relatedness correlated positively with neoantigen level. Same-patient tumor repertoires overlapped at roughly 0.1 to 0.79; different patients barely overlapped.

The chain employs TRBV7-2 and TRBJ2-5, with a tentative D call TRBD2 (5 bases). Material for sequencing was tumor tissue. This sequence was found in a human donor with high-grade serous ovarian cancer. CDR3 protein: CASSLARTPSLETQYF. The CDR3 nucleotides are TGTGCCAGCAGCTTAGCGCGGACCCCTAGCTTAGAGACCCAGTACTTC.